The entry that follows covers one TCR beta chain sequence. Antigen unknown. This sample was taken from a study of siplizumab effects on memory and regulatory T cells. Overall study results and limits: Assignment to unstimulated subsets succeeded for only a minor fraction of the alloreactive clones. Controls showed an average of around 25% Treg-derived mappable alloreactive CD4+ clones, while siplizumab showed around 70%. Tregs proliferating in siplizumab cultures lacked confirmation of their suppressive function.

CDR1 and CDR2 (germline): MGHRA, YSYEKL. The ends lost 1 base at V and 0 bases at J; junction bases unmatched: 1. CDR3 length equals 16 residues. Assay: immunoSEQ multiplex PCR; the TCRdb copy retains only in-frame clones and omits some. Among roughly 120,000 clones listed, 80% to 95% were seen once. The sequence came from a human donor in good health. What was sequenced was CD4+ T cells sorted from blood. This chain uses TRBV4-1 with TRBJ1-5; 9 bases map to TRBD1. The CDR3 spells CASSQGGQGSNQPQHF. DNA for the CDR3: TGCGCCAGCAGCCAAGGGGGACAGGGTAGCAATCAGCCCCAGCATTTT.